A selection of T cell receptor beta chains follows, all from one sample in a study of blood T cell repertoires in COVID-19. The table came from immunoSEQ multiplex PCR; TCRdb's copy has only in-frame clones and leaves some out. The sample comprises 90,000 to 130,000 clones, 72% of which are singletons, and less than 10% rests with the top ten. Sample: peripheral blood. These receptors were collected from a woman aged 55-69 years with acute or convalescent COVID-19. Both conserved end residues are part of each CDR3. A D gene is named only where the DNA matches it firmly. Clone size is stated in some rows and not others, as once, few, many or a class when expanded.

d_call j_call clone_size v_call cdr3_nt cdr3_aa
TRBD1 TRBJ1-2 NA TRBV5-1 TGCGCCAGCAGCCCGGGACAGAGTAACTATGGCTACACCTTC CASSPGQSNYGYTF
TRBD2 TRBJ2-3 NA TRBV24-1 TGTGCCACCAGTGATCACGGACTAGCGGGGCACGATACGCAGTATTTT CATSDHGLAGHDTQYF
NA TRBJ1-2 NA TRBV28 TGTGCCAGCAGTTTAGGGGGGGGAAACTATGGCTACACCTTC CASSLGGGNYGYTF
NA TRBJ2-5 once TRBV5-1 TGCGCCAGCAGCTTGGTAGGCGGAGGAGAGACCCAGTACTTC CASSLVGGGETQYF
TRBD2 TRBJ2-4 once TRBV27 TGTGCCAGCAGTTTCTGGACTAGCGGGGGCCTAGCCAAAAACATTCAGTACTTC CASSFWTSGGLAKNIQYF
NA TRBJ2-6 NA TRBV7-3 TGTGCCAGCAGCCTAGGAGCCTCTGGGGCCAACGTCCTGACTTTC CASSLGASGANVLTF
TRBD1 TRBJ1-5 NA TRBV6-6 TGTGCCAGCAGCCAAACCTTGGACAGGGGAAATCAGCCCCAGCATTTT CASSQTLDRGNQPQHF
NA TRBJ2-4 many TRBV6-5 TGTGCCAGCAGTTATGGCAGCAAAAACATTCAGTACTTC CASSYGSKNIQYF
NA TRBJ2-3 NA TRBV20-1 TGCAGTGCTTCCCCGGGGGATACGCAGTATTTT CSASPGDTQYF
NA TRBJ1-3 NA TRBV5-5 TGTGCCAGCAGCTTGTTGTCAGATAAGAACACCATATATTTT CASSLLSDKNTIYF
NA TRBJ1-2 NA TRBV4-1 TGCGCCAGCAGCCAAGGACAGCAGCTTGATGCTGGCTACACCTTC CASSQGQQLDAGYTF
TRBD1 TRBJ1-2 NA TRBV28 TGTGCCAGCAGTTCGCCCGGACAGGGGAAAGGCACCTTC CASSSPGQGKGTF
NA TRBJ2-2 once TRBV30 TGTGCCTGGAGATACGGACTGGGAGGGAACACCGGGGAGCTGTTTTTT CAWRYGLGGNTGELFF
NA TRBJ1-2 once TRBV3-1/TRBV3-2 TGTGCCAGCAGCACTCAGGGTCTCCGCTATGGCTACACCTTC CASSTQGLRYGYTF
NA TRBJ2-1 NA TRBV7-8 TGTGCCAGCAGCTCCCCTGGGGCTAGAAATGAGCAGTTCTTC CASSSPGARNEQFF
NA TRBJ1-5 NA TRBV7-2 TGTGCCAGCAGCTTACAGGCCCTTGACAATCAGCCCCAGCATTTT CASSLQALDNQPQHF
NA TRBJ1-5 NA TRBV19 TGTGCCAGTAGTCTCGTACAAATACAGCCCCAGCATTTT CASSLVQIQPQHF
TRBD1 TRBJ1-4 NA TRBV7-9 TGTGCCAGCAGCTTTGGACAGGGGAGTGAAAAACTGTTTTTT CASSFGQGSEKLFF
NA TRBJ1-2 few TRBV10-3 TGTGCCACCCAAGACTCCTATGGCTACACCTTC CATQDSYGYTF
TRBD1 TRBJ1-2 NA TRBV5-1 TGCGCCAGCAGCCCCCGGGACAGGGAGGGCTACACCTTC CASSPRDREGYTF
NA TRBJ1-3 NA TRBV30 TGTGCCTGGAGAGTGGGAGTTGGAAACACCATATATTTT CAWRVGVGNTIYF
NA TRBJ1-2 NA TRBV6-5 TGTGCCAGCAGTTCGATGTACAGGGACTACACCTTC CASSSMYRDYTF
NA TRBJ1-2 NA TRBV19 TGTGCCAGTAGTATTTCGGGCGGGGGCGACTATGGCTACACCTTC CASSISGGGDYGYTF
TRBD1 TRBJ1-1 NA TRBV27 TGTGCCAGCAGTTCCACAGCCCGACAGGGAGAAGCTTTCTTT CASSSTARQGEAFF
NA TRBJ1-1 NA TRBV3-1/TRBV3-2 TGTGCCAGCAGCCCGGGGGGACCCAACACTGAAGCTTTCTTT CASSPGGPNTEAFF
NA TRBJ1-1 NA TRBV13 TGTGCCAGCAGCCCTCAAGGAGGGGTGAACACTGAAGCTTTCTTT CASSPQGGVNTEAFF
NA TRBJ2-5 NA TRBV28 TGTGCCAGCAGAACCCCGGGCAGGGTTGAGACCCAGTACTTC CASRTPGRVETQYF
NA TRBJ2-1 few TRBV7-2 TGTGCCAGCAGCTCAGGGTCAGGGCGGAATGAGCAGTTCTTC CASSSGSGRNEQFF
TRBD1 TRBJ1-6 NA TRBV7-2 TGTGCCAGCAGCTTTCGACAGGGGCTGAGTTCACCCCTCCACTTT CASSFRQGLSSPLHF
NA TRBJ2-7 few TRBV7-8 TGTGCCAGCAGCTTAGCTCTGGGAGCTACCATCTACGAGCAGTACTTC CASSLALGATIYEQYF
NA TRBJ1-1 NA TRBV6-5 TGTGCCAGCAGTTACAGGGAGGACACTGAAGCTTTCTTT CASSYREDTEAFF
NA TRBJ2-3 NA TRBV5-1 TGCGCCAGCAGCGAGAGGGATACGCAGTATTTT CASSERDTQYF
NA TRBJ1-1 few TRBV29-1 TGCAGCGTTGAGGGACAAACAGGGACTGAAGCTTTCTTT CSVEGQTGTEAFF
NA TRBJ1-2 NA TRBV19 TGTGCCAGTAGTATAGATGGACAGAGGGGCTACACCTTC CASSIDGQRGYTF
TRBD1 TRBJ1-2 NA TRBV5-4 TGTGCCAGCAGCCGTCAGGGACAGGGATATGGCTATGGCTACACCTTC CASSRQGQGYGYGYTF
TRBD1 TRBJ1-3 NA TRBV4-3 TGCGCCAGCAGCCAAGGCGCTTTTGGGACAGGCGGAAACACCATATATTTT CASSQGAFGTGGNTIYF
NA TRBJ1-3 NA TRBV28 TGTGCCATTGGTCGGGGGGCATCTGGAAACACCATATATTTT CAIGRGASGNTIYF
NA TRBJ1-6 NA TRBV10-3 TGTGCCTCACAGGAGAGGTCCTATAATTCACCCCTCCACTTT CASQERSYNSPLHF
NA TRBJ2-3 many TRBV15 TGTGCCACCAGCAGAGATTACAGGTTTTTGGGCACAGATACGCAGTATTTT CATSRDYRFLGTDTQYF
NA TRBJ2-5 NA TRBV4-3 TGCGCCAGCAGCCACACGACAAGCTCCCATCGTGGGGAGACCCAGTACTTC CASSHTTSSHRGETQYF
TRBD2 TRBJ2-3 once TRBV10-3 TGTGCCATCGGGGAGCGGGGGGCGAGCACAGATACGCAGTATTTT CAIGERGASTDTQYF
NA TRBJ1-2 NA TRBV2 TGTGCCAGCAGTGAAGCTGCGGGGGTCTATGGCTACACCTTC CASSEAAGVYGYTF
TRBD1 TRBJ2-1 NA TRBV5-1 TGCGCCAGCAGCTTAACAGGGGAAACCTACAATGAGCAGTTCTTC CASSLTGETYNEQFF
NA TRBJ2-1 NA TRBV4-1 TGCGCCAGCAGCCCTAGATTTCTGGGGGGCTCCTACAATGAGCAGTTCTTC CASSPRFLGGSYNEQFF
TRBD1 TRBJ1-6 NA TRBV27 TGTGCCAGCAGCCTACAGGGGGCATCGGCACCCCTCCACTTT CASSLQGASAPLHF
NA TRBJ1-5 NA TRBV15 TGTGCCACCAGCAGGAGTTATTATCAGCCCCAGCATTTT CATSRSYYQPQHF
TRBD1 TRBJ1-1 NA TRBV29-1 TGCAGCGTCAGGGGGCTCGGTGAAGCTTTCTTT CSVRGLGEAFF
TRBD1 TRBJ1-6 NA TRBV19 TGTGCCAGTAGTATTAGGGTCGGGACAGAGAAGAATTCACCCCTCCACTTT CASSIRVGTEKNSPLHF
TRBD1 TRBJ1-4 NA TRBV19 TGTGCCAGCAAACAGGGGGCGACTAATGAAAAACTGTTTTTT CASKQGATNEKLFF
NA TRBJ2-7 few TRBV6-6 TGTGCCAGCAGGGAGGGCACGACCTACGAGCAGTACTTC CASREGTTYEQYF
TRBD2 TRBJ2-1 NA TRBV27 TGTGCCAGCAGGTTAGCGGGGGGGAACAATGAGCAGTTCTTC CASRLAGGNNEQFF
TRBD2 TRBJ2-7 once TRBV4-2 TGTGCCAGCAGCCTCGGGACTAGCGGCTCCTACGAGCAGTACTTC CASSLGTSGSYEQYF
TRBD1 TRBJ1-1 NA TRBV5-1 TGCGCCAGCAGCCCCGGGACAGGGACTGAAGCTTTCTTT CASSPGTGTEAFF
TRBD1 TRBJ1-1 NA TRBV7-9 TGTGCCAGCAGACCAGGGGGGAGTCAACCTGAAGCTTTCTTT CASRPGGSQPEAFF